The 11 T cell receptor beta chains given below trace back to one sample, sequenced in a study of vaccination effects on CD4 cells after COVID-19. The ViraFEST assay expanded antigen-specific CD4+ T cells with viral peptide pools before sequencing. When around 10 days of culture had elapsed, CD4+ T cells were isolated. Vaccine administered to participants consisted of two doses of either BNT162b2 or mRNA-1273. Their antigens remain unidentified. Clones were read by immunoSEQ multiplex PCR, and TCRdb kept only the in-frame ones, dropping some. The sample holds around 59,000 clones, around 80% seen once. The specimen was CD4+ T cells from PBMCs cultured with HCoV-OC43 spike peptides, collected after COVID-19 vaccination. Subset indicated: HCoV-OC43 spike overlapping peptide pool stimulation. The receptor set was obtained from a human donor who received a COVID-19 vaccine.

V and J are TRBV2 and TRBJ2-7; D is possibly TRBD1 (5 bases). Looked up from germline, CDR1 is SNHLY and CDR2 is FYNNEI. CDR3 length: 15 residues. V lost 4 bases, J lost 5 bases, and 18 bases lay in between. The CDR3, as DNA: TGTGCCAGCAGTGGGGGTGGCAGGGTGTACCACGAGCAGTACGTC. Translating it yields CASSGGGRVYHEQYV.

This clone was detected only once. The V and J genes are TRBV18 and TRBJ1-2, with a possible D match to TRBD1 (6 bases). Per the germline V gene, CDR1 is KGHSH and CDR2 is LQKENI. The ends were cut back, 8 bases at V and 2 bases at J, with 21 bases in the middle. The length of the CDR3 is 16 residues. Here the CDR3 reads CASTNLGGILNYGYTF. The CDR3 DNA reads TGTGCCAGCACCAATCTAGGGGGGATACTAAACTATGGCTACACCTTC.

This rearrangement joins TRBV7-9 to TRBJ2-1, with TRBD2 matching over 8 bases. Per germline, CDR1 SEHNR and CDR2 FQNEAQ (reference sequence). The V and J ends lost 5 bases and 8 bases, in that order; junction bases with no gene match: 8. The CDR3 loop spans 14 amino acids. Written as DNA, the CDR3 is TGTGCCAGCAGCCGGGGGGGAGACGGGGATGAGCAGTTCTTC. Amino acids: CASSRGGDGDEQFF.

The chain uses TRBV2 and TRBJ2-5; D possibly uses TRBD1 or TRBD2 (6 bases each). The CDR3 is made up of 16 amino acids. The germline V gene encodes CDR1 SNHLY and CDR2 FYNNEI. The V and J ends lost 6 bases and 5 bases respectively, with 22 bases between them. CDR3 sequence (DNA): TGTGCCAGCAGGGATACAGGGTCCCGGGAGCGGGAGACCCAGTACTTC. It codes for CASRDTGSRERETQYF.

V and J are TRBV27 and TRBJ1-2; D gene uncertain. The CDR3 contains 13 residues. Trimming cost V 5 bases and J 8 bases, with 15 bases left between them. CDR1 is MNHEY, CDR2 SMNVEV, per germline (reference sequence). The CDR3 DNA is TGTGCCAGCAGTGCAACACTGGGCTCGGGCTACACCTTC. Amino acids: CASSATLGSGYTF.

The V gene is TRBV4-1, the J gene TRBJ1-1; the D gene is possibly TRBD1 (5 bases). V was cut by 4 bases and J by 5 bases, with 17 bases left in between. The CDR3 extends over 15 amino acids. The germline V gene has CDR1 MGHRA and CDR2 YSYEKL. CDR3 sequence (DNA): TGCGCCAGCAGCCCCGTCCCGGGGGGGAGGACTGAAGCTTTCTTT. Its translation: CASSPVPGGRTEAFF.

The chain couples TRBV9 to TRBJ1-2; 10 bases are a match to TRBD1. Germline-derived CDR1 and CDR2 are SGDLS and YYNGEE. Trimming took 1 base from V and 8 from J; bases not matched to a gene: 8. The CDR3 is 15 residues long. This CDR3 reads CASSVTGTGEGGYTF. The CDR3 DNA sequence: TGTGCCAGCAGCGTAACCGGGACAGGGGAGGGAGGCTACACCTTC.

V gene TRBV9 combines with J gene TRBJ2-3; 8 bases match TRBD2. The CDR3 is made up of 17 amino acids. V lost 3 bases to trimming and J lost 2 bases; unmatched junction nucleotides: 11. Germline V gives CDR1 SGDLS, CDR2 YYNGEE. In DNA, the CDR3 is TGTGCCAGCAGCGCCCTTGGTGCGGGGGGTTACACAGATACGCAGTATTTT. Its protein product is CASSALGAGGYTDTQYF.

The chain uses TRBV5-1 and TRBJ1-1; 7 bases agree with TRBD1. Germline CDR1 is SGHRS and CDR2 is YFSETQ. The J segment lost 5 bases and the V segment lost 3 bases, leaving 7 bases of the junction unmatched. The CDR3 length is 14 residues. This CDR3 is CASSSRGLGTEAFF. CDR3 DNA: TGCGCCAGCAGCTCCAGGGGGTTGGGAACTGAAGCTTTCTTT.

This chain links TRBV6-5 with TRBJ2-1; D is possibly TRBD1 or TRBD2 (6 bases each). V was clipped by 6 bases and J by 9 bases, with 15 bases between them. Germline-derived CDR1 and CDR2 are MNHEY and SVGAGI. The CDR3 has 13 residues. For the CDR3, the DNA is TGTGCCAGCAGGGGGGGCGGTCTCGGTGAGCAGTTCTTC. Protein product: CASRGGGLGEQFF.

The V call is TRBV6-5, the J call TRBJ2-3; tentatively, D is TRBD2 (6 bases). The CDR3 is 14 residues long. Germline CDR1 and CDR2: MNHEY and SVGAGI. The V end was cut by 8 bases, the J end by 4 bases, with 16 bases between. The CDR3 protein is CASGRTRGADTQYF. DNA of the CDR3: TGTGCCAGCGGAAGAACGCGGGGCGCAGATACGCAGTATTTT.